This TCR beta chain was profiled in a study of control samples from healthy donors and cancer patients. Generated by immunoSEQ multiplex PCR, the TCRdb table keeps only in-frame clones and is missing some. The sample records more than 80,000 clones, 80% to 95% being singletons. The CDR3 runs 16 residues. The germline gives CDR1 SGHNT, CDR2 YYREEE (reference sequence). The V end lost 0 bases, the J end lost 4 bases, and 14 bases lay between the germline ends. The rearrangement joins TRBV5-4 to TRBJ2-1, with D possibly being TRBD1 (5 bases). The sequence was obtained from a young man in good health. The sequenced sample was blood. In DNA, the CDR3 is TGTGCCAGCAGCTTGGAGTTACAGGAGTTTTACAATGAGCAGTTCTTC. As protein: CASSLELQEFYNEQFF.